This is a list of T cell receptor beta chains from one sample in a study of blood T cells in healthy people across ages. TCRdb re-called the 5' RACE reads through MiXCR, storing one row per CDR3 protein. The data hold roughly 800,000 distinct CDR3 sequences, with 55% to 75% observed a single time. Input material: blood. The receptors were sampled from a man younger than 45 in good health. Each CDR3 is given with its conserved first and last residue. D genes are given only for firm matches. A row's size may be missing; if present it is once, few, many or a size class.

clone_size j_call d_call v_call cdr3_aa cdr3_nt
few TRBJ2-1 TRBD2 TRBV10-3 CAISDQAGEGAGVVQFF TGTGCCATCAGTGACCAAGCGGGGGAAGGGGCGGGGGTTGTGCAGTTCTTC
. TRBJ1-2 . TRBV7-2 CASSSYRGRVIGGYTF TGTGCCAGCAGCTCCTACCGGGGCAGGGTAATCGGTGGCTACACCTTC
many TRBJ2-5 TRBD2 TRBV15 CATSRLAGAVETQYF TGTGCCACCAGCAGACTAGCGGGAGCCGTGGAGACCCAGTACTTC
once TRBJ2-1 . TRBV20-1 CSAVSGRGSYNEQFF TGCAGTGCTGTGAGTGGGAGAGGCTCCTACAATGAGCAGTTCTTC
. TRBJ1-1 . TRBV10-3 CAISESTNPEAFF TGTGCCATCAGTGAATCGACCAACCCAGAAGCTTTCTTT
once TRBJ2-1 . TRBV5-6 CASSLSRVRVLGEQFF TGTGCCAGCAGCTTGAGCAGGGTGAGAGTCCTTGGAGAGCAGTTCTTC
. TRBJ2-1 . TRBV20-1 CSATQTGGRNEQFF TGCAGTGCTACCCAAACCGGGGGTAGGAATGAGCAGTTCTTC
. TRBJ1-2 . TRBV20-1 CSVGGYGYTF TGCAGTGTAGGAGGCTATGGCTACACCTTC
few TRBJ2-4 . TRBV6-2/TRBV6-3 CASSLTAAKNIQYF TGTGCCAGCAGTTTAACGGCTGCCAAAAACATTCAGTACTTC
. TRBJ2-7 . TRBV30 CAWWRGLGEQYF TGTGCCTGGTGGAGGGGGTTGGGCGAGCAGTACTTC
few TRBJ2-5 . TRBV7-9 CASSDPLGGDWETQYF TGTGCCAGCAGTGACCCCCTCGGGGGCGATTGGGAGACCCAGTACTTC
. TRBJ1-2 . TRBV7-2 CASSPNGIYGYTF TGTGCCAGCAGCCCCAATGGGATCTATGGCTACACCTTC
. TRBJ2-3 TRBD2 TRBV7-2 CASSARLAGGTDTQYF TGTGCCAGCAGCGCCCGACTAGCGGGTGGAACCGATACGCAGTATTTT
. TRBJ1-2 . TRBV12-3/TRBV12-4 CASSLPGHFYGYTF TGTGCCAGCAGTTTACCGGGACACTTTTATGGCTACACCTTC
once TRBJ1-2 TRBD1 TRBV10-3 CAISESEDRAYGYTF TGTGCCATCAGTGAGAGTGAGGACAGGGCCTATGGCTACACCTTC
. TRBJ2-1 . TRBV27 CASSFGTHEQFF TGTGCCAGCAGTTTCGGGACCCATGAGCAGTTCTTC
once TRBJ1-1 . TRBV20-1 CSARGGSRTEAFF TGCAGTGCTAGGGGGGGCAGCCGCACTGAAGCTTTCTTT
. TRBJ2-1 TRBD2 TRBV7-2 CASSLAGLALNEQFF TGTGCCAGCAGCTTAGCGGGACTAGCGCTCAATGAGCAGTTCTTC
. TRBJ2-3 . TRBV5-1 CASSLTHLTSTDTQYF TGCGCCAGCAGCTTAACTCATTTAACTAGCACAGATACGCAGTATTTT
. TRBJ1-1 . TRBV20-1 CSARRGQLPSDGTEAFF TGCAGTGCTAGGCGGGGGCAGTTGCCCTCTGATGGCACTGAAGCTTTCTTT
many TRBJ2-2 . TRBV20-1 CSAPNEAGELFF TGCAGTGCTCCGAATGAGGCCGGGGAGCTGTTTTTT
. TRBJ2-5 . TRBV4-3 CASSQVVSGQETQYF TGCGCCAGCAGCCAAGTGGTTAGCGGACAAGAGACCCAGTACTTC
few TRBJ2-7 . TRBV6-5 CASSYSAGVTYEQYF TGTGCCAGCAGTTACTCTGCAGGGGTGACCTACGAGCAGTACTTC